The rows below give T cell receptor beta chains drawn from one sample of a study of cytomegalovirus exposure and HLA in healthy donors. Only in-frame clones appear in the TCRdb table, and some are missing; sequencing was by immunoSEQ multiplex PCR. The profile shows about 150,000 clones, roughly 80% of them singletons. The specimen was PBMCs. The receptors derive from a woman between 35 and 50 years old in good health and CMV-seropositive. Each CDR3 is given with its conserved first and last residue. Fields, in order: D gene, J gene, clone size, V gene, CDR3 DNA, CDR3 protein. The D gene is left open where the match is weak. Expanded clones get a size class; other rows say once, few or many, or leave the size out.

D gene: TRBD2
J gene: TRBJ2-1
clone size: NA
V gene: TRBV28
CDR3 DNA: TGTGCCAGCAGTGGGACTAGCGGCTCCTACAATGAGCAGTTCTTC
CDR3 protein: CASSGTSGSYNEQFF

D gene: TRBD1
J gene: TRBJ2-1
clone size: NA
V gene: TRBV7-9
CDR3 DNA: TGTGCCACCCAGTGGGACAGGGGGTTTTCCAATGAGCAGTTCTTC
CDR3 protein: CATQWDRGFSNEQFF

D gene: NA
J gene: TRBJ1-4
clone size: NA
V gene: TRBV28
CDR3 DNA: TGTGCCCATAACCGAAGATCGGGGGAAAAACTGTTTTTT
CDR3 protein: CAHNRRSGEKLFF

D gene: NA
J gene: TRBJ1-5
clone size: NA
V gene: TRBV28
CDR3 DNA: TGTGCCAGCAGCACAGGGTATGACAATCAGCCCCAGCATTTT
CDR3 protein: CASSTGYDNQPQHF

D gene: TRBD2
J gene: TRBJ2-3
clone size: NA
V gene: TRBV10-2
CDR3 DNA: TGCGCCAGCAGTGCTCGGGCGGGGGGGACTAGCGGTTTCACAGATACGCAGTATTTT
CDR3 protein: CASSARAGGTSGFTDTQYF

D gene: NA
J gene: TRBJ1-2
clone size: NA
V gene: TRBV7-8
CDR3 DNA: TGTGCCAGCAGCTTAGAGGACAGAGGTGTAGGCTACACCTTC
CDR3 protein: CASSLEDRGVGYTF

D gene: TRBD1
J gene: TRBJ2-5
clone size: NA
V gene: TRBV7-8
CDR3 DNA: TGTGCCAGCAGCCCCCGACAGGGGGCGCGGGAAGAGACCCAGTACTTC
CDR3 protein: CASSPRQGAREETQYF

D gene: NA
J gene: TRBJ1-5
clone size: NA
V gene: TRBV5-6
CDR3 DNA: TGTGCCAGCAGCGTCCGGGACATGCCCCAGCATTTT
CDR3 protein: CASSVRDMPQHF

D gene: NA
J gene: TRBJ2-7
clone size: NA
V gene: TRBV5-1
CDR3 DNA: TGCGCCAGCAGCCGGGGAGATGGCTCCTACGAGCAGTACTTC
CDR3 protein: CASSRGDGSYEQYF

D gene: TRBD1
J gene: TRBJ2-7
clone size: NA
V gene: TRBV7-8
CDR3 DNA: TGTGCCAGCAGCTTATACCAGCAGACAGGGGCCGAGCAGTACTTC
CDR3 protein: CASSLYQQTGAEQYF

D gene: NA
J gene: TRBJ1-3
clone size: NA
V gene: TRBV6-5
CDR3 DNA: TGTGCCAGCAGTTCGGTCGGAAACACCATATATTTT
CDR3 protein: CASSSVGNTIYF

D gene: TRBD1
J gene: TRBJ2-3
clone size: few
V gene: TRBV9
CDR3 DNA: TGTGCCAGCAGCTCCGTGGGACAGGGTTTCTCAGATACGCAGTATTTT
CDR3 protein: CASSSVGQGFSDTQYF

D gene: TRBD1
J gene: TRBJ1-6
clone size: NA
V gene: TRBV4-2
CDR3 DNA: TGTGCCAGCAGCCAAGATAAACAGGGGAATTCACCCCTCCACTTT
CDR3 protein: CASSQDKQGNSPLHF

D gene: TRBD2
J gene: TRBJ2-7
clone size: NA
V gene: TRBV5-4
CDR3 DNA: TGTGCCAGCGCCACAGGGACTAGCGGGAGAGAGGCCGAGCAGTACTTC
CDR3 protein: CASATGTSGREAEQYF

D gene: NA
J gene: TRBJ1-5
clone size: few
V gene: TRBV5-6
CDR3 DNA: TGTGCCAGCAGCGGACGGAGGGGACGGCAGCCCCAGCATTTT
CDR3 protein: CASSGRRGRQPQHF

D gene: TRBD1
J gene: TRBJ1-1
clone size: NA
V gene: TRBV5-4
CDR3 DNA: TGTGCCAGCAGCCCGCGGGGACAGGGGGCGCGTGGGAACACTGAAGCTTTCTTT
CDR3 protein: CASSPRGQGARGNTEAFF

D gene: TRBD1
J gene: TRBJ2-6
clone size: NA
V gene: TRBV4-2
CDR3 DNA: TGTGCCAGCAGCCAAGATGGGACAGGGGTGAGGGGAGGGGCCAACGTCCTGACTTTC
CDR3 protein: CASSQDGTGVRGGANVLTF

D gene: TRBD1
J gene: TRBJ2-7
clone size: NA
V gene: TRBV2
CDR3 DNA: TGTGCCAGCAGGAGGGGGCAGGGCGGATCCTACGAGCAGTACTTC
CDR3 protein: CASRRGQGGSYEQYF

D gene: NA
J gene: TRBJ2-1
clone size: NA
V gene: TRBV9
CDR3 DNA: TGTGCCAGCAGCGTAGACCCCGAGGGATTTGTCTACAATGAGCAGTTCTTC
CDR3 protein: CASSVDPEGFVYNEQFF

D gene: NA
J gene: TRBJ2-3
clone size: NA
V gene: TRBV10-2
CDR3 DNA: TGCGCCAGCAGTGGAGGGGGACCACACACAGATACGCAGTATTTT
CDR3 protein: CASSGGGPHTDTQYF

D gene: TRBD1
J gene: TRBJ2-7
clone size: NA
V gene: TRBV19
CDR3 DNA: TGTGCCATCCACAGGGGGCCAATCGACGAGCAGTACTTC
CDR3 protein: CAIHRGPIDEQYF

D gene: TRBD1
J gene: TRBJ2-1
clone size: NA
V gene: TRBV7-8
CDR3 DNA: TGTGCCAGCAGCCCACGACAGGGGCTCCATTATGAGCAGTTCTTC
CDR3 protein: CASSPRQGLHYEQFF

D gene: TRBD1
J gene: TRBJ2-1
clone size: NA
V gene: TRBV5-1
CDR3 DNA: TGCGCCAGCAGCCTAGGACAGGGTAATGAGCAGTTCTTC
CDR3 protein: CASSLGQGNEQFF

D gene: TRBD2
J gene: TRBJ2-3
clone size: few
V gene: TRBV5-4
CDR3 DNA: TGTGCCAGCAGCTCCGCTCTGGGGGGGGTGGCAGATACGCAGTATTTT
CDR3 protein: CASSSALGGVADTQYF

D gene: NA
J gene: TRBJ2-1
clone size: NA
V gene: TRBV7-8
CDR3 DNA: TGTGCCAGCAGCGATAAAACTAGTTCCTACAATGAGCAGTTCTTC
CDR3 protein: CASSDKTSSYNEQFF

D gene: TRBD1
J gene: TRBJ1-2
clone size: NA
V gene: TRBV27
CDR3 DNA: TGTGCCAGCAGTTTAAGAGGGGGCGGGGGCTACACCTTC
CDR3 protein: CASSLRGGGGYTF

D gene: NA
J gene: TRBJ2-2
clone size: NA
V gene: TRBV18
CDR3 DNA: TGTGCCAGCGCAAACCCGGGGTCTGCCGGGGAGCTGTTTTTT
CDR3 protein: CASANPGSAGELFF

D gene: TRBD2
J gene: TRBJ2-4
clone size: NA
V gene: TRBV28
CDR3 DNA: TGTGCCAGCAGCCCTATGTTCGGGCGGGAGAGTGCCAAAAACATTCAGTACTTC
CDR3 protein: CASSPMFGRESAKNIQYF

D gene: TRBD2
J gene: TRBJ2-1
clone size: NA
V gene: TRBV7-9
CDR3 DNA: TGTGCCAGCAGCCCTCTGGGGCTAGCGGGGGGGCACGAGCAGTTCTTC
CDR3 protein: CASSPLGLAGGHEQFF

D gene: TRBD2
J gene: TRBJ2-1
clone size: once
V gene: TRBV5-1
CDR3 DNA: TGCGCCAGCAGCTTGCGGACTAGCGGGTCAAATGAGCAGTTCTTC
CDR3 protein: CASSLRTSGSNEQFF

D gene: TRBD1
J gene: TRBJ2-7
clone size: NA
V gene: TRBV6-4
CDR3 DNA: TGTGCCAGCAGTGAGGGGACAGGCAGCTCCTACGAGCAGTACTTC
CDR3 protein: CASSEGTGSSYEQYF

D gene: NA
J gene: TRBJ2-4
clone size: once
V gene: TRBV4-2
CDR3 DNA: TGTGCCAGCAGCCAAGATAAGCGAGGGCCCCAAAACATTCAGTACTTC
CDR3 protein: CASSQDKRGPQNIQYF

D gene: NA
J gene: TRBJ1-2
clone size: NA
V gene: TRBV28
CDR3 DNA: TGTGCCAGCAGTCCGAGTAGCTATGGCTACACCTTC
CDR3 protein: CASSPSSYGYTF

D gene: NA
J gene: TRBJ2-1
clone size: NA
V gene: TRBV29-1
CDR3 DNA: TGCAGCGTTCGACCTAGCTACAATGAGCAGTTCTTC
CDR3 protein: CSVRPSYNEQFF

D gene: NA
J gene: TRBJ2-7
clone size: NA
V gene: TRBV7-3
CDR3 DNA: TGTGCCAGCAGCCTAGGACTTACGATGATGGTCTCCTACGAGCAGTACTTC
CDR3 protein: CASSLGLTMMVSYEQYF

D gene: NA
J gene: TRBJ2-7
clone size: NA
V gene: TRBV7-6
CDR3 DNA: TGTGCCAGCGGCAAAAGTTCTTCCTCCTACGAGCAGTACTTC
CDR3 protein: CASGKSSSSYEQYF

D gene: NA
J gene: TRBJ2-1
clone size: NA
V gene: TRBV11-3
CDR3 DNA: TGTGCCAGCAGCTTAGACCGGGAGCGCGGTGAGCAGTTCTTC
CDR3 protein: CASSLDRERGEQFF

D gene: NA
J gene: TRBJ1-2
clone size: NA
V gene: TRBV5-6
CDR3 DNA: TGTGCCAGCAGCCCAGATCGGGACATCTACACCTTC
CDR3 protein: CASSPDRDIYTF

D gene: NA
J gene: TRBJ2-3
clone size: NA
V gene: TRBV9
CDR3 DNA: TGTGCCAGCAGCGTAGCGAGTTCCTCGGATACGCAGTATTTT
CDR3 protein: CASSVASSSDTQYF

D gene: TRBD1
J gene: TRBJ1-1
clone size: NA
V gene: TRBV25-1
CDR3 DNA: TGTGCCAGCAGCTTCGCCGGGACAGCGAACACTGAAGCTTTCTTT
CDR3 protein: CASSFAGTANTEAFF

D gene: NA
J gene: TRBJ2-2
clone size: once
V gene: TRBV30
CDR3 DNA: TGTGCCTGGATCGGGCCGGGATCGAGCACCGGGGAGCTGTTTTTT
CDR3 protein: CAWIGPGSSTGELFF

D gene: NA
J gene: TRBJ2-5
clone size: NA
V gene: TRBV9
CDR3 DNA: TGTGCCAGCAGCGTAGGGCCAGACCAAGAGACCCAGTACTTC
CDR3 protein: CASSVGPDQETQYF

D gene: NA
J gene: TRBJ1-2
clone size: NA
V gene: TRBV28
CDR3 DNA: TGTGCCAGCAGTACCGTACAGGGCAGATATGGCTACACCTTC
CDR3 protein: CASSTVQGRYGYTF

D gene: NA
J gene: TRBJ2-5
clone size: few
V gene: TRBV2
CDR3 DNA: TGTGCCAGCAGGGAGGAGACCCAGTACTTC
CDR3 protein: CASREETQYF

D gene: NA
J gene: TRBJ2-2
clone size: NA
V gene: TRBV7-9
CDR3 DNA: TGTGCCAGCAGCTTACAACAGGGATATAACACCGGGGAGCTGTTTTTT
CDR3 protein: CASSLQQGYNTGELFF

D gene: NA
J gene: TRBJ2-7
clone size: NA
V gene: TRBV5-8
CDR3 DNA: TGTGCCAGCAGCTTAGGGATGGGGCGATACGAGCAGTACTTC
CDR3 protein: CASSLGMGRYEQYF

D gene: TRBD1
J gene: TRBJ2-7
clone size: NA
V gene: TRBV14
CDR3 DNA: TGTGCCAGCAGGCGGGACAGGGGAGGCGAGCAGTACTTC
CDR3 protein: CASRRDRGGEQYF

D gene: TRBD1
J gene: TRBJ1-4
clone size: NA
V gene: TRBV6-6
CDR3 DNA: TGTGCCAGCAGTTACAACAGGGGGCAGGATGAAAAACTGTTTTTT
CDR3 protein: CASSYNRGQDEKLFF